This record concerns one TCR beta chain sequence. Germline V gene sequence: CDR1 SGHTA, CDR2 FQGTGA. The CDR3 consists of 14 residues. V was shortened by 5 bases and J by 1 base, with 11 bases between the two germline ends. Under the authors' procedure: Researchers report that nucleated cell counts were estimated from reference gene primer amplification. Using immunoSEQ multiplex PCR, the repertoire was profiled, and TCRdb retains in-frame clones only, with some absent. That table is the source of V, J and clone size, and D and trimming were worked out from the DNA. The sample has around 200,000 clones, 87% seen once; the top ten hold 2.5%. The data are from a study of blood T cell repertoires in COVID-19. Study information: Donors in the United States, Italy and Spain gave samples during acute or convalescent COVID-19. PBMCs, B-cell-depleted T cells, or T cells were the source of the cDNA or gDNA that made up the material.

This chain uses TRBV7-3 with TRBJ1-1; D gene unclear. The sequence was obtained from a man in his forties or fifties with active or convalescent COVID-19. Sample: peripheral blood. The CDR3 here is CASSPRGANTEAFF. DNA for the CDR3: TGTGCCAGCAGCCCCCGGGGTGCGAACACTGAAGCTTTCTTT.